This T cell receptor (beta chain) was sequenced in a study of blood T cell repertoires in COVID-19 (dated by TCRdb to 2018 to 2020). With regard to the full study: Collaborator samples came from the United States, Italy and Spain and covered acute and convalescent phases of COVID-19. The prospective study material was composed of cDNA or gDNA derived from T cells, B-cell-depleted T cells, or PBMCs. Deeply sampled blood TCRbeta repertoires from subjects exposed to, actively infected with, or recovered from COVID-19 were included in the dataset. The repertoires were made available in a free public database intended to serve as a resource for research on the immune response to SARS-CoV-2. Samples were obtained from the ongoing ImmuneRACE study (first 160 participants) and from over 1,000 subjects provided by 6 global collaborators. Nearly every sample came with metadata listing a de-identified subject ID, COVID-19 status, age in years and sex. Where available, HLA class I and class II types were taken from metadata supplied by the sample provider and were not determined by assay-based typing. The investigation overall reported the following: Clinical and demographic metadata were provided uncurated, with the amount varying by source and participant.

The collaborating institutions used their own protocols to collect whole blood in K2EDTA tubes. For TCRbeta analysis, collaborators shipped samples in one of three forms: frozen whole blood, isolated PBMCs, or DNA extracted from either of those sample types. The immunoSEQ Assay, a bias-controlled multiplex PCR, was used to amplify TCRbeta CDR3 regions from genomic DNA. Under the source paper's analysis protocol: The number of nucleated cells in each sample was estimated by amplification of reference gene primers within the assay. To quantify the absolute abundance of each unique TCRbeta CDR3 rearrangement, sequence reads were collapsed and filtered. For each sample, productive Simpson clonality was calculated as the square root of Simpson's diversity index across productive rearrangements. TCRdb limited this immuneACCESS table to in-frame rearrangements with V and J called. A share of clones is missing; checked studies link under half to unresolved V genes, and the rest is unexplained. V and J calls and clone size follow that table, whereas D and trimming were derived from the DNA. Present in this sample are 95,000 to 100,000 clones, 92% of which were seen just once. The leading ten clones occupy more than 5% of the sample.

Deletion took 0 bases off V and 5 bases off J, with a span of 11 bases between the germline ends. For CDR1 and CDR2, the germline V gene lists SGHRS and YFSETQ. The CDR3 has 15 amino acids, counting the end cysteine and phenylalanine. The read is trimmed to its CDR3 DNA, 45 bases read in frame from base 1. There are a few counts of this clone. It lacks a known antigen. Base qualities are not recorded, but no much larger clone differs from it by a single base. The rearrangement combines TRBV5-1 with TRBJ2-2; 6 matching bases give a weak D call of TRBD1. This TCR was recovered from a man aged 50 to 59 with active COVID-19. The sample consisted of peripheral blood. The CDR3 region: CASSLDRAETGELFF. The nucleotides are TGCGCCAGCAGCTTGGACAGGGCTGAGACCGGGGAGCTGTTTTTT.